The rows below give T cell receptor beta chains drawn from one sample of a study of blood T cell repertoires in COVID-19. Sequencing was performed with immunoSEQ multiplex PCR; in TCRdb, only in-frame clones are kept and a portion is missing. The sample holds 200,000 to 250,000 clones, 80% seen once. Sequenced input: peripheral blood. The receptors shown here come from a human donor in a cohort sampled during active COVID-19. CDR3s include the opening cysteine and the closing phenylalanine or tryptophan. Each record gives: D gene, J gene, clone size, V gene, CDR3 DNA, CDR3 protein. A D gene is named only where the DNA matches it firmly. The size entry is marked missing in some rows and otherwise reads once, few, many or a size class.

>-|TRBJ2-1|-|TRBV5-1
TGCGCCAGCAGCCTCTTAACAGGTGCTACCTACAATGAGCAGTTCTTC
CASSLLTGATYNEQFF
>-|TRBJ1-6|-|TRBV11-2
TGTGCCAGCAGCTTAGACCCCGGTTCACCCCTCCACTTT
CASSLDPGSPLHF
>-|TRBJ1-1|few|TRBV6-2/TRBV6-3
TGTGCCAGCAGCCCGGGGACAATCAGACCTCCGGGCACTGAAGCTTTCTTT
CASSPGTIRPPGTEAFF
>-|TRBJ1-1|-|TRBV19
TGTGCCAGTAGTCCACCCTTACAGGGCGTGGACACTGAAGCTTTCTTT
CASSPPLQGVDTEAFF
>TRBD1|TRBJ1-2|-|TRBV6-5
TGTGCCAGCAAGCAGACCACCGGGACAGGCTATGGCTACACCTTC
CASKQTTGTGYGYTF
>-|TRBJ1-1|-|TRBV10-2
TGCGCCAGCCAACCCCTGAACAGGCCTTCGAACACTGAAGCTTTCTTT
CASQPLNRPSNTEAFF
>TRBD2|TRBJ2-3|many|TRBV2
TGTGCCAGCAGTGTCCTAGCGGGAGAAGCAGATACGCAGTATTTT
CASSVLAGEADTQYF
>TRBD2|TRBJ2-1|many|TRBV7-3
TGTGCCAGCAGTTTTTTCTCCGGGGGGGCCGAGGTGAATGAGCAGTTCTTC
CASSFFSGGAEVNEQFF
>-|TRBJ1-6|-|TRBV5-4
TGTGCCAGCAAAACAGGTCCACCCTATAATTCACCCCTCCACTTT
CASKTGPPYNSPLHF
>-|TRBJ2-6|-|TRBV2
TGTGCCAGCAGTTGGGCAGGGGTTCTTCCTGGGGCCAACGTCCTGACTTTC
CASSWAGVLPGANVLTF
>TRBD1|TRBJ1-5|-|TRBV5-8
TGTGCCAGCAGCTCTTCCAGGGGGCGGGAGCCCCAGCATTTT
CASSSSRGREPQHF
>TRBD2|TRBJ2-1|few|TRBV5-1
TGCGCCAGCAGCTTGGGACGTCTAGCGGGATACTACAATGAGCAGTTCTTC
CASSLGRLAGYYNEQFF
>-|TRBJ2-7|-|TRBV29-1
TGCAGCGTTGAAGGGTCAGGCAGATACGAGCAGTACTTC
CSVEGSGRYEQYF
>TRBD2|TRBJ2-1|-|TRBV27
TGTGCCAGCTCCACGGCGGGGAGGGCCAAGGCTGACAATGAGCAGTTCTTC
CASSTAGRAKADNEQFF
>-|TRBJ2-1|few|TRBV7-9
TGTGCCAGCAGCACCCGATCGGAGGAGCAGTTCTTC
CASSTRSEEQFF
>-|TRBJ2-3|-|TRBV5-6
TGTGCCAGCAGCTTTTCCTACTTCACAGATACGCAGTATTTT
CASSFSYFTDTQYF
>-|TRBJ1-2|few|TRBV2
TGTGCCAGCAGGGGTCACCAGGGCTCTTTCGGCTACACCTTC
CASRGHQGSFGYTF
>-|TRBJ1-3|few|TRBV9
TGTGCCAGCAGCGTAGGGGGCCCTGGAAACACCATATATTTT
CASSVGGPGNTIYF
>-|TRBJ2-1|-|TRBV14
TGTGCCAGCAACTTGGACTCGACCTACAATGAGCAGTTCTTC
CASNLDSTYNEQFF
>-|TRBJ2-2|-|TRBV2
TGTGCCAGCAGTGTGAGCGCGAACACCGGGGAGCTGTTTTTT
CASSVSANTGELFF
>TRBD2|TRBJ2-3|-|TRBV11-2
TGTGCCAGCAGCTCTCGACTAGCGGGGGGCCCCACAGATACGCAGTATTTT
CASSSRLAGGPTDTQYF
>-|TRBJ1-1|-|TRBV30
TGTGCCTGGAGAAAACAGTCGTACACTGAAGCTTTCTTT
CAWRKQSYTEAFF
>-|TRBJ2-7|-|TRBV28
TGTGCCAGCAGGCCCCCAACAGGGAAGGCGCAGTACTTC
CASRPPTGKAQYF
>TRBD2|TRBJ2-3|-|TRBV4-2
TGTGCCAGCAGCCAAGTCAGCGGGGGGACAGATACGCAGTATTTT
CASSQVSGGTDTQYF
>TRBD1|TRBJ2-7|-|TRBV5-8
TGTGCCAGCAGCCTTCGTGACAGGGGCTACGAGCAGTACTTC
CASSLRDRGYEQYF
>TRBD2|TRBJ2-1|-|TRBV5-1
TGCGCCAGCAGCTTTGGTATAGCGGGCGGCTACAATGAGCAGTTCTTC
CASSFGIAGGYNEQFF
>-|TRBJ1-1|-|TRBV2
TGTGCCAGCAGCCAAGTCAGAACGAACACTGAAGCTTTCTTT
CASSQVRTNTEAFF
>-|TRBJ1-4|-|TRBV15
TGTGCCACCAAAAGAGGGAGTGGGGAAAAACTGTTTTTT
CATKRGSGEKLFF
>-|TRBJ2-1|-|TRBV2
TGTGCCAGCAGTCTCCAGGGGTCGAGCTCCTACAATGAGCAGTTCTTC
CASSLQGSSSYNEQFF
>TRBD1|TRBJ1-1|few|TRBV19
TGTGCCAGTAGTGTCCCGACAGGGTTCATGAACACTGAAGCTTTCTTT
CASSVPTGFMNTEAFF
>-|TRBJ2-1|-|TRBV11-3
TGTGCCAGCAGCTTAGCGCCTTCGGATGAGCAGTTCTTC
CASSLAPSDEQFF
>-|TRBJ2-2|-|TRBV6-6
TGTGCCAGCAGTTCTCCAGGGGAGGAGCTGTTTTTT
CASSSPGEELFF
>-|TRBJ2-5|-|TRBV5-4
TGTGCCAGCAGCTTGTTTTCAGGGGACGACCAAGAGACCCAGTACTTC
CASSLFSGDDQETQYF
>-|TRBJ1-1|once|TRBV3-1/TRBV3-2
TGTGCCAGCAGCCCCCCCCTAGGCGAGAACACTGAAGCTTTCTTT
CASSPPLGENTEAFF
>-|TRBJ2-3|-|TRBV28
TGTGCCAGCATCCCTTCAGCGGCAGATACGCAGTATTTT
CASIPSAADTQYF
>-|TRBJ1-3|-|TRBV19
TGTGCCAGTTCAGCCCAGGGTCCTACATCTGGAAACACCATATATTTT
CASSAQGPTSGNTIYF
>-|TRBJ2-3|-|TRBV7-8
TGTGCCAGCAGCTTAGTTACTCTAACAGATACGCAGTATTTT
CASSLVTLTDTQYF
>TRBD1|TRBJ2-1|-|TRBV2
TGTGCCAGCAGGATAGACAGGGGGTCCTACAATGAGCAGTTCTTC
CASRIDRGSYNEQFF
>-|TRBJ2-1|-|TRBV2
TGTGCCAGCAAGGCGCGGGTTTTGGGATACAATGAGCAGTTCTTC
CASKARVLGYNEQFF
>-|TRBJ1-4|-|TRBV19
TGTGCCAGTAGGCCCAGGGGAGGGGATGAAAAACTGTTTTTT
CASRPRGGDEKLFF
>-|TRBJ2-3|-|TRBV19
TGTGCCAGTAAAACAGGCCGCACAGATACGCAGTATTTT
CASKTGRTDTQYF
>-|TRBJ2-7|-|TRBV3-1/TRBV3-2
TGTGCCAGCAGCCAAGAACAGGGTGCGCCCTACGAGCAGTACTTC
CASSQEQGAPYEQYF
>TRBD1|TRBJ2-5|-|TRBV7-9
TGTGCCAGCAGCGCCCAACAGGGGCAAGAGACCCAGTACTTC
CASSAQQGQETQYF
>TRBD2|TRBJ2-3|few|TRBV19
TGTGCCAGTAGTTCGGGACTAGCGGGGGGGCGAGCGACAGATACGCAGTATTTT
CASSSGLAGGRATDTQYF
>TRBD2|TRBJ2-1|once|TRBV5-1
TGCGCCAGCAGAACTAGCGGGGCTCTGAATGAGCAGTTCTTC
CASRTSGALNEQFF
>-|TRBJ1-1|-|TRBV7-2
TGTGCCAGCAGCTGGACGACAGGGAACACTGAAGCTTTCTTT
CASSWTTGNTEAFF
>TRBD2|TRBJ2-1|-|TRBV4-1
TGCGCCAGCAGCCAAGTGAGGACTAGCGGGGTCAATGAGCAGTTCTTC
CASSQVRTSGVNEQFF
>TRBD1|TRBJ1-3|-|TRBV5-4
TGTGCCAGCAGCTACGGAGGGGGCCTCAGGGGAAACACCATATATTTT
CASSYGGGLRGNTIYF
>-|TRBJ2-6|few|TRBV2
TGTGCCAGCAGTGAAAGAGCATCCTCTGGGGCCAACGTCCTGACTTTC
CASSERASSGANVLTF